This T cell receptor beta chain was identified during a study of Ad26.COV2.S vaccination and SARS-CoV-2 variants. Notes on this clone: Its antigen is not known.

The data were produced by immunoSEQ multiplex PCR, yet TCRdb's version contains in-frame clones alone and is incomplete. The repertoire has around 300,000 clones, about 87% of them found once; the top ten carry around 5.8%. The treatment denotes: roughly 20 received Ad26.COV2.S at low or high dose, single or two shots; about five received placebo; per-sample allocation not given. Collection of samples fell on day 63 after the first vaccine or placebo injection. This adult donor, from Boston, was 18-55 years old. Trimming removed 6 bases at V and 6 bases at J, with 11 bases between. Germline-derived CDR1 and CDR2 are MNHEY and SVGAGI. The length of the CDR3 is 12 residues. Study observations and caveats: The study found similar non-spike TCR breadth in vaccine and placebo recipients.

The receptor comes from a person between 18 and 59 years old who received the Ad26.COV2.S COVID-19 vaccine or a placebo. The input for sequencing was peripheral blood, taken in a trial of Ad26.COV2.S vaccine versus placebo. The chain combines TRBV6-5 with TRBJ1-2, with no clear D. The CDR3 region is CASSGDGNGYTF. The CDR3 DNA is TGTGCCAGCAGCGGCGACGGGAATGGCTACACCTTC.